Given below is one T cell receptor (beta chain) in context. Here immunoSEQ multiplex PCR was the method, and the copy in TCRdb shows in-frame clones only, minus some. The sample records 550,000 to 700,000 clones, 73% being singletons. V trimming: 3 bases; J trimming: 4 bases; junction bases outside the gene matches: 4. The CDR3 runs to 16 residues. Germline V gene data show CDR1 as SEHNR and CDR2 as FQNEAQ (reference sequence). The data derive from a study of shared clonotypes between healthy human individuals. Study overall: Donors, aged 18 to 49, were a couple of women and a few men.

The source material was memory CD4+ T cells sorted from blood. The subset was: CD45RA-negative fraction. The chain employs TRBV7-9 and TRBJ2-1; 12 positions match TRBD2. The TCR comes from a woman in her twenties or thirties in good health. Here the CDR3 reads CASSFPGLAGYNEQFF. In DNA form, the CDR3 reads TGTGCCAGCAGCTTTCCCGGACTAGCGGGGTACAATGAGCAGTTCTTC. The complete variable domain, with remaining parts taken from reference TRBV7-9 and TRBJ2-1, reads DTGVSQNPRHKITKRGQNVTFRCDPISEHNRLYWYRQTLGQGPEFLTYFQNEAQLEKSRLLSDRFSAERPKGSFSTLEIQRTEQGDSAMYLCASSFPGLAGYNEQFFGPGTRLTVL.